Listed below are T cell receptor beta chains from one sample, sequenced in a study of T cell changes during pregnancy in multiple sclerosis. Profiled with immunoSEQ multiplex PCR; TCRdb holds only in-frame clones, not every one. The sample has approximately 88,000 clones, 85% to 95% seen once. Sequences were derived from peripheral blood, sampled in the third trimester of pregnancy. The receptors derive from a female donor with multiple sclerosis, enrolled in a pregnancy study. The CDR3 runs from the conserved cysteine through the conserved F or W. D genes are given only for firm matches. Size tells how often a clone was seen (once, few, many) or the class of an expanded clone, and some rows leave it out.

V gene: TRBV12-5
J gene: TRBJ2-7
D gene: TRBD1
clone size: few
CDR3 DNA: TGTGCTAGTGGTCCCGACAGGGTTCTCGAGCAGTACTTC
CDR3 protein: CASGPDRVLEQYF

V gene: TRBV19
J gene: TRBJ1-2
D gene: NA
clone size: few
CDR3 DNA: TGTGCCAGTACAAATCGGGGGGAAAGCTATGGCTACACCTTC
CDR3 protein: CASTNRGESYGYTF

V gene: TRBV18
J gene: TRBJ2-1
D gene: TRBD2
clone size: NA
CDR3 DNA: TGTGCCAGCTCACCAAAAGCGGGAGGGATGGACAATGAGCAGTTCTTC
CDR3 protein: CASSPKAGGMDNEQFF

V gene: TRBV5-1
J gene: TRBJ2-1
D gene: TRBD2
clone size: NA
CDR3 DNA: TGCGCCAGCAGCCCAAAACTAGCGGGAGTGCAGTTCTTC
CDR3 protein: CASSPKLAGVQFF

V gene: TRBV19
J gene: TRBJ2-2
D gene: TRBD2
clone size: NA
CDR3 DNA: TGTGCCTGCCGGCTAGCGGTGACGGACACCGGGGAGCTGTTTTTT
CDR3 protein: CACRLAVTDTGELFF

V gene: TRBV4-1
J gene: TRBJ2-7
D gene: TRBD1
clone size: once
CDR3 DNA: TGCGCCAGCAGCCAGCCGGGACAGGGGGCCTACGAGCAGTACTTC
CDR3 protein: CASSQPGQGAYEQYF

V gene: TRBV4-2
J gene: TRBJ1-1
D gene: TRBD1
clone size: once
CDR3 DNA: TGTGCCAGCAGCTCGCGGCTGAGACAGGGACGGGAGACTGAAGCTTTCTTT
CDR3 protein: CASSSRLRQGRETEAFF

V gene: TRBV7-6
J gene: TRBJ2-2
D gene: TRBD1
clone size: once
CDR3 DNA: TGTGCCAGCAGCTCCGAAGATTGGACAGGGGTTGGGACCGGGGAGCTGTTTTTT
CDR3 protein: CASSSEDWTGVGTGELFF

V gene: TRBV27
J gene: TRBJ2-7
D gene: TRBD2
clone size: medium-sized
CDR3 DNA: TGTGCCAGCAGTTTACCGCTCTATAGCGGGAGCCCCTACGAGCAGTACTTC
CDR3 protein: CASSLPLYSGSPYEQYF

V gene: TRBV5-1
J gene: TRBJ2-2
D gene: TRBD1
clone size: NA
CDR3 DNA: TGCGCCAGCAGCTTGGGACAGGGGATTCCGCTGTTTTTT
CDR3 protein: CASSLGQGIPLFF

V gene: TRBV18
J gene: TRBJ2-5
D gene: NA
clone size: NA
CDR3 DNA: TGTGCCAGCTCACCCCAGGGGACGGAGACCCAGTACTTC
CDR3 protein: CASSPQGTETQYF

V gene: TRBV14
J gene: TRBJ2-7
D gene: NA
clone size: once
CDR3 DNA: TGTGCCAGCAGCCAAGCACAGCTCTACGAGCAGTACTTC
CDR3 protein: CASSQAQLYEQYF

V gene: TRBV5-1
J gene: TRBJ2-4
D gene: TRBD2
clone size: NA
CDR3 DNA: TGCGCCAGCAGCTTGGGCAGCGGGAGGGCCTCAGACATTCAGTACTTC
CDR3 protein: CASSLGSGRASDIQYF

V gene: TRBV9
J gene: TRBJ2-7
D gene: NA
clone size: NA
CDR3 DNA: TGTGCCAGCAGCGTAGCTAGCCGACACGAGCAGTACTTC
CDR3 protein: CASSVASRHEQYF

V gene: TRBV27
J gene: TRBJ2-1
D gene: TRBD2
clone size: NA
CDR3 DNA: TGTGCCAGCAGTTTAAGGGGACTACCCTTGAATGAGCAGTTCTTC
CDR3 protein: CASSLRGLPLNEQFF

V gene: TRBV4-1
J gene: TRBJ2-5
D gene: TRBD2
clone size: NA
CDR3 DNA: TGCGCCAGCAGCCAAGGAGCTAGCGGGGAGACCCAGTACTTC
CDR3 protein: CASSQGASGETQYF

V gene: TRBV4-2
J gene: TRBJ2-3
D gene: NA
clone size: NA
CDR3 DNA: TGTGCCAGCAGCCAAGATCTAGCTACAGATACGCAGTATTTT
CDR3 protein: CASSQDLATDTQYF

V gene: TRBV7-2
J gene: TRBJ2-7
D gene: TRBD2
clone size: NA
CDR3 DNA: TGTGCCAGCAGCGCCGGGACTAGCGGTTACGAGCAGTACTTC
CDR3 protein: CASSAGTSGYEQYF

V gene: TRBV6-4
J gene: TRBJ2-7
D gene: TRBD1
clone size: NA
CDR3 DNA: TGTGCCAGCAGTGACTCGATGGACAGGTTCTCCTACGAGCAGTACTTC
CDR3 protein: CASSDSMDRFSYEQYF

V gene: TRBV6-6
J gene: TRBJ2-5
D gene: NA
clone size: NA
CDR3 DNA: TGTGCCAGCAGCCTATCCCCATTGTACCAAGAGACCCAGTACTTC
CDR3 protein: CASSLSPLYQETQYF

V gene: TRBV5-5
J gene: TRBJ1-4
D gene: NA
clone size: NA
CDR3 DNA: TGTGCCAGCAGCGTTCGGGGGGGGTTAAGAGAAAAACTGTTTTTT
CDR3 protein: CASSVRGGLREKLFF

V gene: TRBV13
J gene: TRBJ2-7
D gene: TRBD2
clone size: NA
CDR3 DNA: TGTGCCAGCAGCTTAAGGTCGGGAGGTCACCCCTACGAGCAGTACTTC
CDR3 protein: CASSLRSGGHPYEQYF

V gene: TRBV28
J gene: TRBJ2-1
D gene: TRBD2
clone size: few
CDR3 DNA: TGTGCCAGCAGTTTTCCCGTCACTAGCGGGATACGGAATGAGCAGTTCTTC
CDR3 protein: CASSFPVTSGIRNEQFF

V gene: TRBV27
J gene: TRBJ1-1
D gene: TRBD1
clone size: once
CDR3 DNA: TGTGCCAGCAGTGTGGGGACAGGGGGTCGGAGGAACACTGAAGCTTTCTTT
CDR3 protein: CASSVGTGGRRNTEAFF

V gene: TRBV5-6
J gene: TRBJ2-3
D gene: TRBD2
clone size: NA
CDR3 DNA: TGTGCCAGCAGCTCGCTAGCGGGTAGGGGCACAGATACGCAGTATTTT
CDR3 protein: CASSSLAGRGTDTQYF

V gene: TRBV27
J gene: TRBJ2-3
D gene: NA
clone size: NA
CDR3 DNA: TGTGCCAGCAGTTTTTCAGGGTTCGGCACAGATACGCAGTATTTT
CDR3 protein: CASSFSGFGTDTQYF

V gene: TRBV30
J gene: TRBJ1-4
D gene: TRBD1
clone size: NA
CDR3 DNA: TGTGCCTGGAGTCTACGGACAGGAACTAATGAAAAACTGTTTTTT
CDR3 protein: CAWSLRTGTNEKLFF

V gene: TRBV7-9
J gene: TRBJ1-1
D gene: TRBD1
clone size: once
CDR3 DNA: TGTGCCAGCAGCCCACAGGGGGCGGCCAACACTGAAGCTTTCTTT
CDR3 protein: CASSPQGAANTEAFF

V gene: TRBV5-6
J gene: TRBJ1-1
D gene: TRBD1
clone size: NA
CDR3 DNA: TGTGCCAGCTTTCCCTTGACAGGGCCTAACACTGAAGCTTTCTTT
CDR3 protein: CASFPLTGPNTEAFF

V gene: TRBV29-1
J gene: TRBJ1-2
D gene: NA
clone size: NA
CDR3 DNA: TGCAGCGTTGAGCACAGTTCGAACTATGGCTACACCTTC
CDR3 protein: CSVEHSSNYGYTF

V gene: TRBV5-1
J gene: TRBJ2-5
D gene: TRBD1
clone size: NA
CDR3 DNA: TGCGCCAGCAGCCGAGCTGGGACAGGGAAAGAGACCCAGTACTTC
CDR3 protein: CASSRAGTGKETQYF